The source of this TCR beta chain is a study of cytomegalovirus exposure and HLA in healthy donors. Study information: Clustering assigned approximately 78% of the approximately 430 genotyped donors to the Caucasian-associated ancestry cluster.

Use of 60 Vbeta and 13 Jbeta primers characterized the PCR. Using immunoSEQ multiplex PCR, the repertoire was profiled, and TCRdb retains in-frame clones only, with some absent. This table has about 44,000 clones, around 90% appearing once. The specimen sequenced was PBMCs. The TCR was taken from a woman in her forties in good health and CMV-seropositive.

The CDR3 here is CASSLKPYEQYF. The CDR3 DNA follows: TGTGCCAGCAGTCTAAAACCCTACGAGCAGTACTTC. The chain couples TRBV6-6 to TRBJ2-7; D is undetermined. The CDR3 loop spans 12 amino acids. V was trimmed by 5 bases and J by 2 bases, leaving 7 bases between them. CDR1 and CDR2 (germline): MNHNY, SVGAGI (reference sequence).